This TCR beta chain originates from a study of blood T cell repertoires in COVID-19. For the study at large: Some COVID-19 samples were acute and others convalescent; all came from the United States, Italy and Spain. The cDNA or gDNA used as material had been derived from T cells, B-cell-depleted T cells, or PBMCs.

Methods used by the authors: For nucleated cells, counts were estimated from reference gene primer amplification. The data were produced by immunoSEQ multiplex PCR, yet TCRdb's version contains in-frame clones alone and is incomplete. Clone size and the V and J calls come from that table; the DNA yielded D and trimming. The sample records about 670,000 clones, just under 90% being singletons. Germline CDR1 and CDR2: KGHSH and LQKENI. Trimming took off 2 bases at V and 8 bases at J, with 21 bases between the two ends. This CDR3 is 16 amino acids long. The origin of this receptor is a woman under 30 with acute or convalescent COVID-19. The specimen sequenced was peripheral blood. The J gene is TRBJ1-2, the V gene TRBV18; weak D call: TRBD1 (6 bases). CDR3 DNA: TGTGCCAGCTCACCAGGGGTGTCATTCAGGGGCGGAGGCTACACCTTC. Encoded protein: CASSPGVSFRGGGYTF. Drawing the rest from reference TRBV18 and TRBJ1-2, the complete variable domain is NAGVMQNPRHLVRRRGQEARLRCSPMKGHSHVYWYRQLPEEGLKFMVYLQKENIIDESGMPKERFSAEFPKEGPSILRIQQVVRGDSAAYFCASSPGVSFRGGGYTFGSGTRLTVV.